The 8 T cell receptor beta chains in this list originate from one sample, sequenced in a study of beta chain features in type 1 diabetes. General study results and limits: Among patients with Type 1 diabetes, TCRB CDR3s were moderately but significantly shorter in every one of the four CD4+ subsets.

Expressed TCRB transcripts got sequenced, as all isolated RNA was reverse transcribed. TCRdb's table, derived via immunoSEQ multiplex PCR, lists solely in-frame clones and lacks some. Among about 150,000 clones listed, around 10% were seen once. Their recognized antigens are unknown. Material for sequencing was central memory CD4+ T cells from blood. These receptors were collected from a young man with type 1 diabetes.

The J gene is TRBJ1-4, the V gene TRBV18; D may be TRBD1 (5 bases). V was pared by 1 base and J by 4 bases, with 7 bases between. Germline V CDR1 and CDR2: KGHSH, LQKENI. This CDR3 spans 14 amino acids. The CDR3 spells CASSPQGNNEKLFF. CDR3 nucleotide sequence: TGTGCCAGCTCACCACAGGGGAATAATGAAAAACTGTTTTTT.

A few counts support this clone. The J gene is TRBJ2-3, the V gene TRBV2, with a tentative D call TRBD2 (6 bases). The CDR3 runs 15 residues. V gave up 4 bases and J gave up 0 bases, with 11 bases separating them. Germline V CDR1 and CDR2: SNHLY, FYNNEI. The CDR3 bases are TGTGCCAGCAGTGTGGGCGGAGGGAGCACAGATACGCAGTATTTT. Translated: CASSVGGGSTDTQYF.

V usage is TRBV5-4 and J usage is TRBJ2-7, with D tentatively TRBD2 (6 bases). Trimming removed 2 bases from V and 2 bases from J, with 11 bases in between. The CDR3 is made up of 14 amino acids. Germline loops: CDR1 SGHNT, CDR2 YYREEE (reference sequence). CDR3 loop: CASSFFAGPYEQYF. Here the CDR3 DNA reads TGTGCCAGCAGCTTCTTTGCGGGACCCTACGAGCAGTACTTC.

This clone occurred a few times. This chain links TRBV9 with TRBJ2-2; 10 positions agree with TRBD1. There are 16 residues in the CDR3. Germline trimming cut 0 bases from V and 5 bases from J; bases unmatched to any gene: 4. CDR1 is SGDLS and CDR2 is YYNGEE in the germline V gene. In DNA form, the CDR3 reads TGTGCCAGCAGCGTAGGACAGGGGGCTTTGACCGGGGAGCTGTTTTTT. Amino acid sequence: CASSVGQGALTGELFF.

Only a few counts were recorded for this clone. The genes are TRBV28 and TRBJ2-7; perhaps TRBD1 as D (6 bases). The germline V gene has CDR1 MDHEN and CDR2 SYDVKM. The CDR3 runs to 14 residues. V shed 7 bases and J shed 3 bases, with 16 bases lying between them. CDR3 sequence: CASKTPGEGYEQYF. The CDR3, as DNA: TGTGCCAGCAAAACACCAGGGGAAGGCTACGAGCAGTACTTC.

The chain links TRBV29-1 to TRBJ2-7; 8 bases line up with TRBD2. CDR3 size: 16 residues. Germline loops: CDR1 SQVTM, CDR2 ANQGSEA. V shed 4 bases and J 0 bases; nucleotides not matched to a gene: 11. CDR3: CSVGGVVSGISYEQYF. DNA for the CDR3: TGCAGCGTTGGGGGGGTGGTTAGCGGGATCTCCTACGAGCAGTACTTC.

V and J are TRBV7-2 and TRBJ1-1; the D is unclear. CDR1 is SGHTA and CDR2 is FQGNSA in the germline V gene. V was trimmed by 2 bases and J by 2 bases, leaving 9 bases between them. The CDR3 has 14 residues. The CDR3: CASSLWGGNTEAFF. In DNA, the CDR3 is TGTGCCAGCAGCTTATGGGGAGGAAACACTGAAGCTTTCTTT.

The CDR3 DNA is TGTGCCAGCAGAGGACTAGCGGGAGTCGGTACGCAGTATTTT. Translation: CASRGLAGVGTQYF. This chain uses TRBV7-9 with TRBJ2-3; 13 bases are shared with TRBD2. The germline gives CDR1 SEHNR, CDR2 FQNEAQ (reference sequence). The CDR3 has 14 residues. V shed 6 bases, J shed 8 bases, and the junction held 5 bases outside the gene matches.